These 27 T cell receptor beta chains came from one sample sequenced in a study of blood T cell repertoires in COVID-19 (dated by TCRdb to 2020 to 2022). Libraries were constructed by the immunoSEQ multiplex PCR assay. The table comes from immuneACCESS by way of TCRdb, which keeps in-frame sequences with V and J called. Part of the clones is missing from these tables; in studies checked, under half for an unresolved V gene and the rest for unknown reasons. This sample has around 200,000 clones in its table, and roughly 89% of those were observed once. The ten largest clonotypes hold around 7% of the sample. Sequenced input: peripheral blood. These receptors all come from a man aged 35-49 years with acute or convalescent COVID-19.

The CDR3 spells CASSLVSSYEQYF. Here the CDR3 DNA reads TGTGCCAGCAGTTTGGTCAGCTCCTACGAGCAGTACTTC. The genes are TRBV28 and TRBJ2-7; D is unresolved. V was cut by 3 bases and J by 0 bases, with 6 bases left in between. There are 13 residues in the CDR3. CDR1 is MDHEN, CDR2 SYDVKM, per germline.

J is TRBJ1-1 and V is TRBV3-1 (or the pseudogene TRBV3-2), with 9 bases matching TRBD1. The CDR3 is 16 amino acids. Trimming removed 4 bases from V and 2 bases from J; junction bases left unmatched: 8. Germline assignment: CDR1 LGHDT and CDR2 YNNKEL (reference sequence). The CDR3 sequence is CASSPDRGSLNTEAFF. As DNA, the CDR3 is TGTGCCAGCAGCCCCGACAGGGGGTCGTTAAACACTGAAGCTTTCTTT.

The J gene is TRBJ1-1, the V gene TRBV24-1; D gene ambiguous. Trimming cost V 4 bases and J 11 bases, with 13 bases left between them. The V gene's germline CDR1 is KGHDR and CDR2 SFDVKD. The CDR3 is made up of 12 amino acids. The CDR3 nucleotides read TGTGCCACCAGTGAACTCAGGAAATGGGCTTTCTTT. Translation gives CATSELRKWAFF.

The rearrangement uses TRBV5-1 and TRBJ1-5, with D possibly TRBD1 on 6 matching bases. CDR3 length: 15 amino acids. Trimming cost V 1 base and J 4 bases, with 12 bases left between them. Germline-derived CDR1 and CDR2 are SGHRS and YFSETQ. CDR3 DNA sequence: TGCGCCAGCAGCTTGAACCCCGGACAGAATCAGCCCCAGCATTTT. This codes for CASSLNPGQNQPQHF.

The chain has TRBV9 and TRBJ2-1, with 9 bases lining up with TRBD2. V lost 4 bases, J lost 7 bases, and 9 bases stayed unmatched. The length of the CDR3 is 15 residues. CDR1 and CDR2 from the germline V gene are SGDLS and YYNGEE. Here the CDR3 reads CASSSSRGGANEQFF. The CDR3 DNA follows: TGTGCCAGCAGCTCATCGCGCGGGGGGGCAAATGAGCAGTTCTTC.

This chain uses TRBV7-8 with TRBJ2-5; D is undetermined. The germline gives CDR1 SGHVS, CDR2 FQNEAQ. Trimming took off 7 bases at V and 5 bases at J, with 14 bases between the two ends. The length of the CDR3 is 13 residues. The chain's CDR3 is CASTFERWETQYF. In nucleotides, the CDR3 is TGTGCCAGCACCTTTGAGCGATGGGAGACCCAGTACTTC.

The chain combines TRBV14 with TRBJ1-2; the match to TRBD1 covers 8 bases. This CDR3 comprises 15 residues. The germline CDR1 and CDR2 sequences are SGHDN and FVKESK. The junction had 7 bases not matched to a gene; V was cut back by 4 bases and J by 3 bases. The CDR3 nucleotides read TGTGCCAGCAGCCCCGGACAGGGAGGATACTATGGCTACACCTTC. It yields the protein CASSPGQGGYYGYTF. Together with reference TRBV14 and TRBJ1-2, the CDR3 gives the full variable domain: EAGVTQFPSHSVIEKGQTVTLRCDPISGHDNLYWYRRVMGKEIKFLLHFVKESKQDESGMPNNRFLAERTGGTYSTLKVQPAELEDSGVYFCASSPGQGGYYGYTFGSGTRLTVV.

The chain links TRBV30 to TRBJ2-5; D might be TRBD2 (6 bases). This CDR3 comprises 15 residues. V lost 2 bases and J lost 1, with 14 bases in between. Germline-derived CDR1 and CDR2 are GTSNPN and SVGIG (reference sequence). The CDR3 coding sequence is TGTGCCTGGAGTCCTCCTGGGGGGAGCCAAGAGACCCAGTACTTC. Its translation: CAWSPPGGSQETQYF.

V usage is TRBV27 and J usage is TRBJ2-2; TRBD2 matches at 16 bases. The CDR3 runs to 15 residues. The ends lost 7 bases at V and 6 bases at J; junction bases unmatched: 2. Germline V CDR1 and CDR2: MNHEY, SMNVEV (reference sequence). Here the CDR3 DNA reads TGTGCCAGCATAGGGACTAGCGGGGGGGCCGGGGAGCTGTTTTTT. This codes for CASIGTSGGAGELFF.

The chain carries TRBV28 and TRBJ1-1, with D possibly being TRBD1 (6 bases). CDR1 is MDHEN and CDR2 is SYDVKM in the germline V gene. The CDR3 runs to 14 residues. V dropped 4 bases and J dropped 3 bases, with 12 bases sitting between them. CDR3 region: CASSSTGLDTEAFF. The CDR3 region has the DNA TGTGCCAGCAGTTCCACAGGGTTGGACACTGAAGCTTTCTTT.

The CDR3: CASSLDGHLGYGYTF. CDR3 nucleotides: TGTGCCAGCAGTTTAGACGGACACCTTGGGTATGGCTACACCTTC. This chain uses TRBV27 with TRBJ1-2; a weak D match, TRBD1 (5 bases). Deletions cut 2 bases from V and 5 bases from J, with 15 bases between. From germline, CDR1 is MNHEY and CDR2 SMNVEV (reference sequence). The CDR3 is 15 amino acids.

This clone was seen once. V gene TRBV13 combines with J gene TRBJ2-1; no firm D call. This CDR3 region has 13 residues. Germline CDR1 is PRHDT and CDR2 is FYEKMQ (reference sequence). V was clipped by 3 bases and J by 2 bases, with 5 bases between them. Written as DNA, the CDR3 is TGTGCCAGCAGCTTGGGCGCCTACAATGAGCAGTTCTTC. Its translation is CASSLGAYNEQFF.

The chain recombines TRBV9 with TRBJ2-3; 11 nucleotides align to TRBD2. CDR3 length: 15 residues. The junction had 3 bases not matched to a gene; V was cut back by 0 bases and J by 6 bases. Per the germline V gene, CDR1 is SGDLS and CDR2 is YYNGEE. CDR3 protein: CASSVAGTSGDTQYF. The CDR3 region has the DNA TGTGCCAGCAGCGTAGCCGGGACTAGCGGCGATACGCAGTATTTT.

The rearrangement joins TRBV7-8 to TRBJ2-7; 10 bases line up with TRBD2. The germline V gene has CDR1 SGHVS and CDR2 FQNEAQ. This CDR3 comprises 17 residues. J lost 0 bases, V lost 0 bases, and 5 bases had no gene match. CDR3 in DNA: TGTGCCAGCAGCTTAGCCTGGGGACTAGCGAGCTCCTACGAGCAGTACTTC. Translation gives CASSLAWGLASSYEQYF.

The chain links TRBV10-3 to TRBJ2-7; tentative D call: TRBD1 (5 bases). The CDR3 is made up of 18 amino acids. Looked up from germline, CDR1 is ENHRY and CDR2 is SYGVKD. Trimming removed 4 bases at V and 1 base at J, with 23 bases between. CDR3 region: CAISARQGMADNSYEQYF. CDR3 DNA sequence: TGTGCCATCAGTGCAAGGCAGGGCATGGCAGATAATTCCTACGAGCAGTACTTC.

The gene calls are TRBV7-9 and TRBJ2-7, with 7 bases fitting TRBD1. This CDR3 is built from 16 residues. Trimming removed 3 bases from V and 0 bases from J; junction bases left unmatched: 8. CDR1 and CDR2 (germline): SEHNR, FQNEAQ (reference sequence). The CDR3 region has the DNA TGTGCCAGCAGCTTGGGCCCAGGGGGTAGCTCCTACGAGCAGTACTTC. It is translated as CASSLGPGGSSYEQYF.

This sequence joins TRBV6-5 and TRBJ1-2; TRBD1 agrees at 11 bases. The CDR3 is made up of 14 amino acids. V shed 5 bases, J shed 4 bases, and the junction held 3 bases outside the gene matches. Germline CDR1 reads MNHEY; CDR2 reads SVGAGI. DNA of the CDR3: TGTGCCAGCAGTAAGGGACAGGGGGTCTATGGCTACACCTTC. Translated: CASSKGQGVYGYTF.

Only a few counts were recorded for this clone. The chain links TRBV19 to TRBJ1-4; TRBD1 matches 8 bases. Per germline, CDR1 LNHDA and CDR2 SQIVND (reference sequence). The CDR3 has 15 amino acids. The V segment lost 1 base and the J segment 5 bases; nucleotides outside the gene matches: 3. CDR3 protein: CASSIGTGGNEKLFF. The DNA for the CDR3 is TGTGCCAGTAGTATAGGCACAGGGGGAAATGAAAAACTGTTTTTT.

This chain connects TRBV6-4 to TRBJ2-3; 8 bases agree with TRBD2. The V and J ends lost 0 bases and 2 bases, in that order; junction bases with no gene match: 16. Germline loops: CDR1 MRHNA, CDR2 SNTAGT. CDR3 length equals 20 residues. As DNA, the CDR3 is TGTGCCAGCAGTGACTCGATTTCAGCGGGGGAGAAAGATTACACAGATACGCAGTATTTT. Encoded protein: CASSDSISAGEKDYTDTQYF.

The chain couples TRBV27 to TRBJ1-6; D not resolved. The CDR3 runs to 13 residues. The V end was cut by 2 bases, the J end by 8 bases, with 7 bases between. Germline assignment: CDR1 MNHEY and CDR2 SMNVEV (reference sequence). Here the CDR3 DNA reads TGTGCCAGCAGTTTAAACCCGGATTCACCCCTCCACTTT. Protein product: CASSLNPDSPLHF.

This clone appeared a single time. CDR3 region: CAWRREDSPLHF. CDR3 bases: TGTGCCTGGAGGCGGGAGGATTCACCCCTCCACTTT. The chain has TRBV30 and TRBJ1-6; no clear D gene. Germline V gives CDR1 GTSNPN, CDR2 SVGIG (reference sequence). This CDR3 comprises 12 residues. Trimming shortened V by 3 bases and J by 8 bases, and 8 bases separated the two germline ends. The full variable domain, completed using reference TRBV30 and TRBJ1-6, is SQTIHQWPATLVQPVGSPLSLECTVEGTSNPNLYWYRQAAGRGLQLLFYSVGIGQISSEVPQNLSASRPQDRQFILSSKKLLLSDSGFYLCAWRREDSPLHFGNGTRLTVT.

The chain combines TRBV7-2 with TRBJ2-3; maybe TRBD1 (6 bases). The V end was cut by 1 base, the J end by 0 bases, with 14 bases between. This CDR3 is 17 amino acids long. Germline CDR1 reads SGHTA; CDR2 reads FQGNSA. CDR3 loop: CASSLVSGVSSTDTQYF. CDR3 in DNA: TGTGCCAGCAGCTTAGTCTCAGGGGTTTCTAGCACAGATACGCAGTATTTT.

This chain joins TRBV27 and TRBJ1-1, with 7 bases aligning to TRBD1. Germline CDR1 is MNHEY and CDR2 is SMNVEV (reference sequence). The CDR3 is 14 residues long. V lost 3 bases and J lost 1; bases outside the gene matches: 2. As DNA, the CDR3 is TGTGCCAGCAGTTTTAACAGGGGGAACACTGAAGCTTTCTTT. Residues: CASSFNRGNTEAFF.

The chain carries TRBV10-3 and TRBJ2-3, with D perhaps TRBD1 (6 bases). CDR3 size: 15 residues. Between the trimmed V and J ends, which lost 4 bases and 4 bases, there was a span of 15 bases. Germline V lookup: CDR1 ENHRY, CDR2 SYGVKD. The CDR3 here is CAISGQAGAADTQYF. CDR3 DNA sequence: TGTGCCATCAGTGGACAGGCCGGGGCGGCAGATACGCAGTATTTT.

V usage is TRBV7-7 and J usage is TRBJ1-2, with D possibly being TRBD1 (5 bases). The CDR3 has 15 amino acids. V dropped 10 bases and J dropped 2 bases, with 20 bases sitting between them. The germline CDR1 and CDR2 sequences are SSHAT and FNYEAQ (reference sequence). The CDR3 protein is CATEEIRSGNYGYTF. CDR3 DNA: TGTGCCACCGAGGAGATCCGGTCAGGGAACTATGGCTACACCTTC.

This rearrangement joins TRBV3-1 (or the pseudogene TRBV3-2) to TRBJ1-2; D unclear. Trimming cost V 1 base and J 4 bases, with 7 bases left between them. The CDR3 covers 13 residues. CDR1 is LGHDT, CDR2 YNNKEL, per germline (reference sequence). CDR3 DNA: TGTGCCAGCAGCCAAGGGACTACCTATGGCTACACCTTC. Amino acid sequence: CASSQGTTYGYTF.

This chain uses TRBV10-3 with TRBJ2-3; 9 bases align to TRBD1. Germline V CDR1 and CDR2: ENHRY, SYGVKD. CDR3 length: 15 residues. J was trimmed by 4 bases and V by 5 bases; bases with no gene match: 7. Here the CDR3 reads CAISMDRGKADTQYF. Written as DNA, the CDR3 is TGTGCCATCAGTATGGACAGGGGAAAGGCAGATACGCAGTATTTT.